This TCR beta chain was sequenced in a study of CD8+CD57+ T cells in acquired aplastic anemia. Looking at the study overall: Mean yield of DNA from sorted CD4+ and CD8+ cells was roughly 3.4 ug. Healthy donors averaged about 9.8 million reads for CD4+ cells.

The germline CDR1 and CDR2 sequences are SGHVT and SQSDAQ. V gave up 1 base and J gave up 5 bases; unmatched junction bases: 3. The CDR3 sequence is 14 residues long. Researchers used genomic DNA as the template to profile TCR beta VDJ and CDR3. TCRdb passed the reads through MiXCR, listing each CDR3 protein once. Among fewer than 150,000 distinct CDR3 sequences, 48% were seen once, and the ten largest hold 2% to 3%. Points from the study as a whole: The study found no significant CD8+ Simpson's diversity difference between patients and controls. Patients had around 30 CD8+ CDR3 sequences in common with controls (the shared set).

Details on this clonotype: Its antigen is not identified.

The TCR sequence derives from a human donor in good health, serving as a control. The genes are TRBV7-4 and TRBJ1-1, with TRBD1 matching over 8 bases. The sample taken for sequencing was sorted CD4+, CD8+, or CD8+CD57+ T cells (not recorded which) from PBMCs. The CDR3 here is CASSLEQGETEAFF. CDR3 bases: TGTGCCAGCAGCTTAGAACAGGGGGAAACTGAAGCTTTCTTT. Based on the CDR3 plus reference TRBV7-4 and TRBJ1-1, the full variable domain is GAGVSQSPRYKVAKRGRDVALRCDSISGHVTLYWYRQTLGQGSEVLTYSQSDAQRDKSGRPSGRFSAERPERSVSTLKIQRTEQGDSAVYLCASSLEQGETEAFFGQGTRLTVV.